The 23 T cell receptor beta chains listed next were all sequenced from one sample in a study of stem cell transplantation in POMP-related autoinflammatory disease. Sequencing was performed with immunoSEQ multiplex PCR; in TCRdb, only in-frame clones are kept and a portion is missing. This repertoire shows some 29,000 clones, 70% to 90% found once; its top ten account for over 0.65%. Sequencing was performed on CD4+ T cells from PBMCs, taken before stem cell transplantation. These receptors were collected from a human donor with POMP-related autoinflammation and immune dysregulation (PRAID).

This sequence joins TRBV14 and TRBJ1-1; TRBD1 agrees at 9 bases. The CDR3 loop spans 14 amino acids. The germline CDR1 and CDR2 sequences are SGHDN and FVKESK. V trimming: 2 bases; J trimming: 7 bases; junction bases outside the gene matches: 5. The CDR3 nucleotides read TGTGCCAGCAGCCAAAACAGGGGGCTTGGTGAAGCTTTCTTT. Translating gives CASSQNRGLGEAFF.

This chain links TRBV27 with TRBJ2-3; 8 nucleotides line up with TRBD2. The CDR3 is 15 amino acids. From germline, CDR1 is MNHEY and CDR2 SMNVEV (reference sequence). Trimming removed 6 bases from V and 7 bases from J; junction bases left unmatched: 12. The CDR3 loop reads CASRLSGGRKNTQYF. DNA for the CDR3: TGTGCCAGCAGACTTTCGGGGGGGCGCAAGAATACGCAGTATTTT.

V and J are TRBV29-1 and TRBJ1-4, with D perhaps matching TRBD1 (5 bases). The CDR3 loop spans 15 amino acids. Germline loops: CDR1 SQVTM, CDR2 ANQGSEA. V shed 7 bases and J shed 0 bases, with 15 bases lying between them. The CDR3 DNA sequence: TGCAGCGCCCAGGGTACTCGTGCAACTAATGAAAAACTGTTTTTT. Its translation: CSAQGTRATNEKLFF.

The chain carries TRBV2 and TRBJ2-3, with D possibly TRBD2 on 6 matching bases. The CDR3 covers 16 residues. The germline V gene has CDR1 SNHLY and CDR2 FYNNEI. V lost 6 bases and J 5 bases, leaving 21 bases between the germline ends. CDR3 sequence reads: CASSSVPVGGKDTQYF. Here the CDR3 DNA reads TGTGCCAGCAGCTCTGTTCCAGTGGGGGGTAAAGATACGCAGTATTTT.

This clone appeared once. The J gene is TRBJ1-1, the V gene TRBV6-1; D is possibly TRBD1 (5 bases). The ends were cut back, 6 bases at V and 4 bases at J, with 12 bases in the middle. In germline, CDR1 is MNHNS, CDR2 SASEGT. This CDR3 contains 13 residues. The CDR3 sequence: CASSQSGGTEAFF. DNA of the CDR3: TGTGCCAGCAGCCAAAGTGGGGGCACTGAAGCTTTCTTT.

The chain uses TRBV10-3 and TRBJ2-7, with 9 bases lining up with TRBD1. This CDR3 is built from 14 residues. With V trimmed by 5 bases and J by 5 bases, 7 bases remained unmatched. From germline, CDR1 is ENHRY and CDR2 SYGVKD. For the CDR3, the DNA is TGTGCCATCAGTCCGGGACAGGGTAGTGACGAGCAGTACTTC. The encoded protein is CAISPGQGSDEQYF.

The chain recombines TRBV5-1 with TRBJ2-1, with D tentatively TRBD2 (6 bases). The CDR3 totals 14 residues. The germline CDR1 and CDR2 sequences are SGHRS and YFSETQ. V dropped 4 bases and J dropped 7 bases, with 15 bases sitting between them. The CDR3 protein is CASSLTRVENEQFF. The CDR3 bases are TGCGCCAGCAGCCTGACTAGGGTCGAGAATGAGCAGTTCTTC.

The V gene is TRBV5-1, the J gene TRBJ2-3; 8 positions match TRBD1. The V and J ends lost 7 bases and 2 bases, in that order; junction bases with no gene match: 6. The CDR3 contains 14 residues. The germline V gene encodes CDR1 SGHRS and CDR2 YFSETQ. The CDR3 is CASGRTGNTDTQYF. Here the CDR3 DNA reads TGCGCCAGCGGCCGGACAGGGAACACAGATACGCAGTATTTT.

The chain is built from TRBV28 and TRBJ1-2, with TRBD1 matching 8 bases. V trimming: 5 bases; J trimming: 0 bases; junction bases outside the gene matches: 11. CDR1 is MDHEN and CDR2 is SYDVKM in the germline V gene. CDR3 length: 17 residues. CDR3: CASSTPGQVLANYGYTF. CDR3 coding DNA: TGTGCCAGCAGTACTCCGGGACAGGTCTTAGCTAACTATGGCTACACCTTC.

The chain carries TRBV28 and TRBJ2-1, with 8 nucleotides matching TRBD2. This CDR3 is built from 16 residues. CDR1 MDHEN and CDR2 SYDVKM come from the germline V gene. J lost 2 bases, V lost 4 bases, and 7 bases had no gene match. The CDR3 is CASSSPGTRPYNEQFF. The CDR3 DNA sequence: TGTGCCAGCAGTTCCCCCGGGACTAGACCCTACAATGAGCAGTTCTTC.

V gene TRBV29-1 combines with J gene TRBJ1-2; D unclear. The V gene lost 0 bases and the J gene lost 4 bases, with 15 bases spanning the gap. The CDR3 is made up of 15 amino acids. Germline values: CDR1 SQVTM, CDR2 ANQGSEA. The CDR3, as DNA: TGCAGCGTTGAAGATCGCGTCCCGGCGGTCTATGGCTACACCTTC. This gives the protein CSVEDRVPAVYGYTF.

The chain links TRBV5-1 to TRBJ2-1, with D hard to call. Germline loops: CDR1 SGHRS, CDR2 YFSETQ. The CDR3 has 12 residues. Between the trimmed V and J ends, which lost 6 bases and 8 bases, there was a span of 12 bases. The CDR3 region is CASTRPPDEQFF. The CDR3 DNA is TGCGCCAGCACGAGGCCCCCGGATGAGCAGTTCTTC.

V gene TRBV29-1 combines with J gene TRBJ1-4; 9 nucleotides align to TRBD1. The ends lost 7 bases at V and 7 bases at J; junction bases unmatched: 7. Germline CDR1 reads SQVTM; CDR2 reads ANQGSEA. This CDR3 contains 13 residues. The CDR3 reads CSATGQGGEKLFF. CDR3 DNA: TGCAGCGCAACGGGACAGGGTGGTGAAAAACTGTTTTTT. Supplemented by reference TRBV29-1 and TRBJ1-4, the full variable domain reads SAVISQKPSRDICQRGTSLTIQCQVDSQVTMMFWYRQQPGQSLTLIATANQGSEATYESGFVIDKFPISRPNLTFSTLTVSNMSPEDSSIYLCSATGQGGEKLFFGSGTQLSVL.

The J gene is TRBJ2-1, the V gene TRBV28, with D tentatively TRBD2 (6 bases). The germline CDR1 and CDR2 sequences are MDHEN and SYDVKM. Trimming stripped 5 bases from V and 9 bases from J, with 20 bases between. The CDR3 is 15 residues long. CDR3 amino acids: CASSEEGLGAGEQFF. The CDR3 bases are TGTGCCAGCAGTGAGGAGGGCCTTGGTGCGGGTGAGCAGTTCTTC.

The chain employs TRBV5-1 and TRBJ2-5, with 8 bases fitting TRBD2. With V trimmed by 4 bases and J by 5 bases, 7 bases remained unmatched. Germline loops: CDR1 SGHRS, CDR2 YFSETQ. This CDR3 has 14 residues. CDR3: CASSPGTRGETQYF. CDR3 nucleotide sequence: TGCGCCAGCAGCCCCGGGACTAGGGGGGAGACCCAGTACTTC.

The rearrangement uses TRBV6-6 and TRBJ1-1, with 8 bases that match TRBD1. Germline V gene data show CDR1 as MNHNY and CDR2 as SVGAGI (reference sequence). J gave up 5 bases and V 2 bases, and 7 bases lay outside the gene matches. The CDR3 has 15 residues. As DNA, the CDR3 is TGTGCCAGCAGTTACCTTCAGGGGGCGGGGACTGAAGCTTTCTTT. Translated, it gives CASSYLQGAGTEAFF.

This chain connects TRBV9 to TRBJ2-1; 14 bases line up with TRBD2. Germline loops: CDR1 SGDLS, CDR2 YYNGEE. V shed 2 bases, J shed 0 bases, and the junction held 4 bases outside the gene matches. The CDR3 covers 18 residues. The DNA of the CDR3 is TGTGCCAGCAGCGTCGGGACTAGCGGGAGAAACTCCTACAATGAGCAGTTCTTC. The encoded protein is CASSVGTSGRNSYNEQFF.

The chain links TRBV5-5 to TRBJ2-2; tentative D call: TRBD2 (6 bases). V was pared by 4 bases and J by 7 bases, with 20 bases between. The CDR3 has 16 residues. Germline CDR1 is SGHKS and CDR2 is YYEKEE (reference sequence). CDR3 bases: TGTGCCAGCAGCCCCCACGGAGGGCCCGGGAGCGGGGAGCTGTTTTTT. It codes for CASSPHGGPGSGELFF.

The chain links TRBV6-6 to TRBJ1-5; D might be TRBD1 (5 bases). The CDR3 contains 14 residues. Deletions cut 2 bases from V and 3 bases from J, with 8 bases between. CDR1 is MNHNY, CDR2 SVGAGI, per germline (reference sequence). The CDR3 nucleotides are TGTGCCAGCAGTTACGGGGGATTCAATCAGCCCCAGCATTTT. This translates into CASSYGGFNQPQHF.

The rearrangement uses TRBV4-1 and TRBJ2-7, with D possibly matching TRBD2 (6 bases). Germline-derived CDR1 and CDR2 are MGHRA and YSYEKL. Between the trimmed V and J ends, which lost 4 bases and 2 bases, there was a span of 18 bases. This CDR3 region has 16 residues. CDR3 region: CASSPYFRGTTYEQYF. CDR3 coding DNA: TGCGCCAGCAGCCCATACTTTCGGGGGACCACCTACGAGCAGTACTTC.

The chain uses TRBV25-1 and TRBJ2-3, with D perhaps TRBD2 (5 bases). Trimming left V 0 bases short and J 5 bases short, with 9 bases between. Germline assignment: CDR1 MGHDK and CDR2 SYGVNS. The CDR3 is 14 amino acids. CDR3 protein: CASSEYLARDTQYF. The DNA for the CDR3 is TGTGCCAGCAGTGAATACCTAGCTCGAGATACGCAGTATTTT. The full variable domain, with the rest looked up from reference TRBV25-1 and TRBJ2-3, is EADIYQTPRYLVIGTGKKITLECSQTMGHDKMYWYQQDPGMELHLIHYSYGVNSTEKGDLSSESTVSRIRTEHFPLTLESARPSHTSQYLCASSEYLARDTQYFGPGTRLTVL.

The V gene is TRBV6-1, the J gene TRBJ2-5; 10 positions match TRBD1. The CDR3 is made up of 14 amino acids. The ends lost 1 base at V and 4 bases at J; junction bases unmatched: 0. Germline assignment: CDR1 MNHNS and CDR2 SASEGT. For the CDR3, the DNA is TGTGCCAGCAGTGAAGGGGACAGGGGAGAGACCCAGTACTTC. As protein: CASSEGDRGETQYF.

The rearrangement joins TRBV5-1 to TRBJ1-1; D not certain. The CDR3 contains 13 residues. Germline CDR1 and CDR2: SGHRS and YFSETQ. V was clipped by 0 bases and J by 7 bases, with 10 bases between them. The CDR3 is CASSLEAANEAFF. The CDR3 nucleotides read TGCGCCAGCAGCTTGGAGGCGGCTAATGAAGCTTTCTTT.